The 26 T cell receptor beta chains given below trace back to one sample, sequenced in a study of blood T cell repertoires in COVID-19 (dated by TCRdb to the early 2020s). The library was built by means of the immunoSEQ multiplex PCR assay. The table was pulled from immuneACCESS by TCRdb, which kept in-frame rearrangements only. Such tables lose some clones; where checked, under half of the loss comes from unresolved V genes, and the rest has no known cause. The sample yields about 470,000 clones; about nine tenths were counted once. Of the sample, 0.7% is held by the ten largest clones. The sequenced material came from PBMCs or T cells enriched from blood (not recorded which). These receptors came from a woman under 30 who had recovered from COVID-19.

This clone came up a few times. This chain links TRBV6-6 with TRBJ1-6; 7 nucleotides agree with TRBD1. The CDR3 runs 17 residues. V lost 5 bases, J lost 5 bases, and 12 bases stayed unmatched. Germline CDR1 is MNHNY and CDR2 is SVGAGI (reference sequence). CDR3 bases: TGTGCCAGCAGTCCCACAGGGGCGGGGGGCGATAATTCACCCCTCCACTTT. It specifies CASSPTGAGGDNSPLHF.

About this clone itself: This CDR3 is also generated by other DNA sequences in the sample. The J gene is TRBJ1-2, the V gene TRBV6-5; 8 bases map to TRBD1. Germline-derived CDR1 and CDR2 are MNHEY and SVGAGI. J lost 7 bases, V lost 0 bases, and 1 base had no gene match. This CDR3 spans 13 amino acids. CDR3 amino acids: CASSYSTGVGYTF. The CDR3 bases are TGTGCCAGCAGTTACTCGACAGGGGTTGGCTACACCTTC.

The chain uses TRBV7-8 and TRBJ1-1; D remains unclear. The CDR3 extends over 13 amino acids. The V end lost 3 bases, the J end lost 3 bases, and 8 bases lay between the germline ends. CDR1 and CDR2 (germline): SGHVS, FQNEAQ. The CDR3 region is CASSLSPDTEAFF. CDR3 nucleotides: TGTGCCAGCAGCTTGAGCCCTGACACTGAAGCTTTCTTT.

The V gene is TRBV12-3 or TRBV12-4, the J gene TRBJ1-6; D perhaps matches TRBD1 (6 bases). The CDR3 contains 13 residues. V gave up 6 bases and J gave up 13 bases, with 16 bases separating them. The CDR3 DNA sequence: TGTGCCAGCAGCTTTGGGCAGGGGATTCCCCTCCACTTT. This codes for CASSFGQGIPLHF.

This chain connects TRBV29-1 to TRBJ2-6, with D perhaps TRBD1 (5 bases). V lost 5 bases and J 0 bases, leaving 11 bases between the germline ends. Germline CDR1 is SQVTM and CDR2 is ANQGSEA. The CDR3 runs to 15 residues. The CDR3 sequence is CSVRARDSGANVLTF. CDR3 DNA: TGCAGCGTTCGTGCCAGGGACTCTGGGGCCAACGTCCTGACTTTC.

The chain joins TRBV10-2 to TRBJ1-1; 7 bases match TRBD1. Germline CDR1 and CDR2: WSHSY and SAAADI. The J segment lost 3 bases and the V segment lost 5 bases, leaving 9 bases of the junction unmatched. This CDR3 spans 15 amino acids. The CDR3 bases are TGCGCCAGCAGTAAACAGGGGATGGTCGACACTGAAGCTTTCTTT. Translation gives CASSKQGMVDTEAFF.

The chain uses TRBV4-1 and TRBJ1-1; D is ambiguous. Trimming shortened V by 0 bases and J by 9 bases, and 17 bases separated the two germline ends. The CDR3 sequence is 15 residues long. CDR1 is MGHRA and CDR2 is YSYEKL in the germline V gene. DNA of the CDR3: TGCGCCAGCAGCCAAGATGAGGGCAGGCCCCCACAAGCTTTCTTT. It is translated as CASSQDEGRPPQAFF.

The chain employs TRBV5-1 and TRBJ2-7; D perhaps matches TRBD2 (5 bases). Germline V gene data show CDR1 as SGHRS and CDR2 as YFSETQ. Deletions cut 4 bases from V and 6 bases from J, with 17 bases between. CDR3 length: 14 residues. CDR3 DNA: TGCGCCAGCAGCCCCCCGGGGTTAGGTTCCGAGCAGTACTTC. Encoded protein: CASSPPGLGSEQYF.

The CDR3 reads CASSLGRSSYNEQFF. The CDR3 nucleotides read TGTGCCAGCAGCTTAGGGCGGAGCTCCTACAATGAGCAGTTCTTC. The chain combines TRBV11-3 with TRBJ2-1; D is unclear. Trimming pared 1 base from V and 0 bases from J, leaving 7 bases between. The CDR3 runs 15 residues. Germline values: CDR1 SGHNT, CDR2 YENEEA.

This chain uses TRBV7-9 with TRBJ2-7; TRBD1 agrees at 9 bases. J lost 8 bases, V lost 4 bases, and 3 bases had no gene match. Germline V lookup: CDR1 SEHNR, CDR2 FQNEAQ (reference sequence). CDR3 length: 12 amino acids. In nucleotides, the CDR3 is TGTGCCAGCAGCTACGACAGGGGGAAGCAGTACTTC. It codes for CASSYDRGKQYF.

The chain is built from TRBV4-1 and TRBJ1-2; 12 bases are a match to TRBD1. CDR3 length equals 17 residues. The J segment lost 5 bases and the V segment lost 1 base, leaving 8 bases of the junction unmatched. Germline-derived CDR1 and CDR2 are MGHRA and YSYEKL. Here the CDR3 DNA reads TGCGCCAGCAGCCAAGCCCACCGGGACAGGGGGCAGTATGGCTACACCTTC. This translates into CASSQAHRDRGQYGYTF.

This clone is a singleton in its sample. V and J are TRBV6-5 and TRBJ2-5; D might be TRBD2 (6 bases). Germline assignment: CDR1 MNHEY and CDR2 SVGAGI. The CDR3 covers 11 residues. V dropped 7 bases and J dropped 6 bases, with 9 bases sitting between them. In DNA form, the CDR3 reads TGTGCCAGCAATCGGGGGAAGACCCAGTACTTC. This translates into CASNRGKTQYF.

The chain uses TRBV6-5 and TRBJ1-1; 8 nucleotides agree with TRBD1. The germline gives CDR1 MNHEY, CDR2 SVGAGI. The CDR3 totals 15 residues. V lost 6 bases to trimming and J lost 0 bases; unmatched junction nucleotides: 6. CDR3 in DNA: TGTGCCAGCAGCTTAACAGGGGGTTTGAACACTGAAGCTTTCTTT. As protein: CASSLTGGLNTEAFF.

This rearrangement joins TRBV5-4 to TRBJ1-2; perhaps TRBD1 as D (6 bases). CDR1 and CDR2 (germline): SGHNT, YYREEE (reference sequence). Trimming took off 1 base at V and 1 base at J, with 11 bases between the two ends. This CDR3 has 15 residues. Written as DNA, the CDR3 is TGTGCCAGCAGCTTGTCGAGGGGGAGTAACTATGGCTACACCTTC. Translating it yields CASSLSRGSNYGYTF.

V and J are TRBV6-1 and TRBJ2-7, with TRBD2 matching over 10 bases. V lost 4 bases and J lost 3; bases outside the gene matches: 12. The V gene's germline CDR1 is MNHNS and CDR2 SASEGT. The CDR3 spans 17 residues. CDR3 in amino acids: CASSVLNLAGALYEQYF. CDR3 nucleotide sequence: TGTGCCAGCAGTGTGCTCAATCTAGCGGGGGCCCTCTACGAGCAGTACTTC.

V is TRBV6-5 and J is TRBJ1-1, with D possibly being TRBD1 (6 bases). CDR1 and CDR2 from the germline V gene are MNHEY and SVGAGI. The CDR3 totals 14 residues. Trimming shortened V by 8 bases and J by 0 bases, and 13 bases separated the two germline ends. CDR3 residues: CASWDDRLNTEAFF. CDR3 DNA: TGTGCCAGCTGGGACGACAGGCTGAACACTGAAGCTTTCTTT.

This chain links TRBV18 with TRBJ2-5; tentative D call: TRBD2 (7 bases). The CDR3 is 15 residues long. The germline V gene has CDR1 KGHSH and CDR2 LQKENI. Trimming removed 1 base from V and 5 bases from J, with 14 bases in between. The CDR3 spells CASSPLRGGAETQYF. The CDR3 coding sequence is TGTGCCAGCTCACCACTTAGGGGGGGAGCGGAGACCCAGTACTTC.

The chain recombines TRBV10-2 with TRBJ2-1; D is perhaps TRBD2 (5 bases). This CDR3 has 15 residues. The germline CDR1 and CDR2 sequences are WSHSY and SAAADI. V lost 6 bases, J lost 1 base, and 13 bases lay in between. The CDR3 bases are TGCGCCAGCAGGGTTAGCGTAGGTTCCTACAATGAGCAGTTCTTC. Amino acids: CASRVSVGSYNEQFF.

V usage is TRBV6-2 or TRBV6-3 and J usage is TRBJ1-5; D uncertain. Trimming took 2 bases from V and 3 from J, leaving 14 bases between them. The CDR3 has 16 residues. The germline gives CDR1 MNHEY, CDR2 SVGEGT. The CDR3 region is CASSYEVEHANQPQHF. The CDR3 region has the DNA TGTGCCAGCAGTTACGAAGTCGAACACGCCAATCAGCCCCAGCATTTT.

The rearrangement uses TRBV27 and TRBJ1-5; TRBD1 might be the D (6 bases). Per the germline V gene, CDR1 is MNHEY and CDR2 is SMNVEV (reference sequence). There are 14 residues in the CDR3. V was cut by 4 bases and J by 7 bases, with 14 bases left in between. The CDR3 bases are TGTGCCAGCAGTTCGATCGACAGGCCCCAGCCCCAGCATTTT. It yields the protein CASSSIDRPQPQHF.

The CDR3: CASSILRTVTETQYF. CDR3 sequence (DNA): TGTGCCAGCAGCATCCTCAGGACAGTAACGGAGACCCAGTACTTC. The chain couples TRBV5-6 to TRBJ2-5, with D possibly being TRBD1 (6 bases). The CDR3 covers 15 residues. The germline V gene encodes CDR1 SGHDT and CDR2 YYEEEE. V was pared by 4 bases and J by 5 bases, with 18 bases between.

J is TRBJ2-2 and V is TRBV5-1; D not resolved. Trimming pared 7 bases from V and 6 bases from J, leaving 16 bases between. This CDR3 contains 14 residues. The germline V gene encodes CDR1 SGHRS and CDR2 YFSETQ. The CDR3 here is CASSDFRRSGELFF. The CDR3 region has the DNA TGCGCCAGCTCCGACTTCAGACGATCCGGGGAGCTGTTTTTT.

V and J are TRBV12-3 or TRBV12-4 and TRBJ1-1, with TRBD1 matching over 10 bases. V shed 4 bases and J 8 bases; nucleotides not matched to a gene: 1. This CDR3 is 12 amino acids long. The CDR3 region is CASSWTGGEAFF. In nucleotides, the CDR3 is TGTGCCAGCAGTTGGACAGGGGGAGAAGCTTTCTTT.

J is TRBJ1-2 and V is TRBV29-1, with D tentatively TRBD1 (6 bases). Per the germline V gene, CDR1 is SQVTM and CDR2 is ANQGSEA. V was pared by 6 bases and J by 7 bases, with 21 bases between. This CDR3 contains 14 residues. The CDR3: CSVPGQSRLGGYTF. The DNA for the CDR3 is TGCAGCGTCCCTGGACAGTCCCGGTTAGGTGGCTACACCTTC. Full variable domain (missing parts from reference TRBV29-1 and TRBJ1-2): SAVISQKPSRDICQRGTSLTIQCQVDSQVTMMFWYRQQPGQSLTLIATANQGSEATYESGFVIDKFPISRPNLTFSTLTVSNMSPEDSSIYLCSVPGQSRLGGYTFGSGTRLTVV.

V and J are TRBV6-6 and TRBJ1-1, with D unresolved. Germline CDR1 MNHNY, CDR2 SVGAGI (reference sequence). Trimming shortened V by 5 bases and J by 5 bases, and 21 bases separated the two germline ends. The CDR3 loop spans 16 amino acids. The CDR3 region is CASSPLGRLGRTEAFF. CDR3 bases: TGTGCCAGCAGTCCATTAGGCAGGTTGGGTAGAACTGAAGCTTTCTTT.

V gene TRBV7-2 combines with J gene TRBJ2-2; 13 bases align to TRBD2. V lost 1 base, J lost 6 bases, and 5 bases stayed unmatched. The length of the CDR3 is 17 residues. The V gene's germline CDR1 is SGHTA and CDR2 FQGNSA. In nucleotides, the CDR3 is TGTGCCAGCAGCTTAGAGCTAACTAGCGGGGGGGCCGGGGAGCTGTTTTTT. It codes for CASSLELTSGGAGELFF.